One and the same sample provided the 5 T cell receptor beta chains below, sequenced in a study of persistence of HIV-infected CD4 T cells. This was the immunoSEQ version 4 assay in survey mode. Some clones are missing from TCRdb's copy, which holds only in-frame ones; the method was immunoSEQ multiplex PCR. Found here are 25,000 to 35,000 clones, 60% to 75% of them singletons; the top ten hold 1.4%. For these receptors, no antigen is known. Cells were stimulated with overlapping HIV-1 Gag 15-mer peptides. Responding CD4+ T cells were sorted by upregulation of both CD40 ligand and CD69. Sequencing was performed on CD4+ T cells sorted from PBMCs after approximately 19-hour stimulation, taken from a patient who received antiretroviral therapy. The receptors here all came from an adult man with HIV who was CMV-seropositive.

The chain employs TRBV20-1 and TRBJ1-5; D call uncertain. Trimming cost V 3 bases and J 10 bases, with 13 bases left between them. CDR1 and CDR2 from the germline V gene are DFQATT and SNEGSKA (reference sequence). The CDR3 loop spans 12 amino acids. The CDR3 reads CSASTPDIPQHF. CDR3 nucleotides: TGCAGTGCTAGTACCCCCGATATCCCCCAGCATTTT.

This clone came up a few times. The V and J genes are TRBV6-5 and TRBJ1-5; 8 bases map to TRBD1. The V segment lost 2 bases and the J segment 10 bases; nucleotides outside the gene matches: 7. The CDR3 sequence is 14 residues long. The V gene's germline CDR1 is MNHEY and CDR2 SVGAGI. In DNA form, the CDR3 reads TGTGCCAGCAGTTACGGACAGGGTGTATCACCCCAGCATTTT. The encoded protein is CASSYGQGVSPQHF.

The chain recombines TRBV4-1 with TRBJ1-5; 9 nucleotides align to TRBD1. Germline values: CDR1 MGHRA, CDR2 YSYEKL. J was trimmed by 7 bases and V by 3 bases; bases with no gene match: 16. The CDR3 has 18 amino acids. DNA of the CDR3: TGCGCCAGCAGCCACGAGGGGATTTTGGGGACAGGGCAACAGCCCCAGCATTTT. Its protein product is CASSHEGILGTGQQPQHF.

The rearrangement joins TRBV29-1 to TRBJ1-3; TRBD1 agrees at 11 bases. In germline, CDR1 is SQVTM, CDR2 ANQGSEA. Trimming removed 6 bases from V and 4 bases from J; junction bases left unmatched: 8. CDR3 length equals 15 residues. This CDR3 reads CSVARDRGGGNTIYF. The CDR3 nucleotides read TGCAGCGTCGCCAGGGACAGGGGGGGAGGAAACACCATATATTTT.

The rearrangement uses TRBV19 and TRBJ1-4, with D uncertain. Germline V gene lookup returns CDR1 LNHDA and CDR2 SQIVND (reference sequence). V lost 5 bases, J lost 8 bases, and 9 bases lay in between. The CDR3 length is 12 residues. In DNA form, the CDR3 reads TGTGCCAGTAGTTTCCGTGGGGAAAAACTGTTTTTT. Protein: CASSFRGEKLFF. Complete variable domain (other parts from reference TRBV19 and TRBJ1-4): DGGITQSPKYLFRKEGQNVTLSCEQNLNHDAMYWYRQDPGQGLRLIYYSQIVNDFQKGDIAEGYSVSREKKESFPLTVTSAQKNPTAFYLCASSFRGEKLFFGSGTQLSVL.